The subject of this entry is one T cell receptor (beta chain). Its antigen is currently unknown. The junction and the germline gene differ at one end; a read error may be behind it. The data were taken from a study of cytomegalovirus exposure and HLA in healthy donors. Study outcomes and limitations: Analysis was carried out at a later point, and it linked a missense DCLRE1C variant to TCR beta V- and J-gene trimming. What was likely a sequencing artifact was a cluster of highly shared sequence variants.

60 Vbeta and 13 Jbeta primers were used in PCR. Repertoires were generated with immunoSEQ multiplex PCR, while TCRdb's copy carries only in-frame clones and drops some. Of about 150,000 clones in the sample, around 80% were seen once. Sequenced input: PBMCs. This TCR was sampled from a boy between 2 and 10 years old in good health and CMV-seronegative.

CDR3 sequence: CASSLAGTEAFF. The CDR3 nucleotides read TGTGCCAGCAGCCTAGCCGGGACAGAAGCTTTCTTT. The chain joins TRBV7-9 to TRBJ1-1, with D perhaps matching TRBD1 (6 bases). Germline V CDR1 and CDR2: SEHNR, FQNEAQ (reference sequence). The CDR3 runs 12 residues.